These 30 T cell receptor beta chains came from one sample sequenced in a study of patients and donors after allogeneic stem cell transplantation. Using its own MiXCR run on the RT-PCR reads, TCRdb lists one record per CDR3 protein. This sample has 50,000 to 60,000 distinct CDR3 sequences, with roughly 13% found just once. The sequencing input was blood, either unsorted or a sorted T cell fraction (not recorded which). All receptors derive from a human donor who was either an allogeneic HSCT recipient or a stem cell or donor lymphocyte infusion donor (not recorded which). It is not recorded whose cells these are; they may come from a transplant donor.

This clonotype was seen a handful of times. Mismatch with germline at one junction end may stem from a read error. The chain carries TRBV7-7 and TRBJ2-5, with D possibly being TRBD1 (7 bases). This CDR3 is 17 amino acids long. CDR1 and CDR2 (germline): SSHAT, FNYEAQ (reference sequence). The CDR3 DNA reads as TGTGCTAGCAGCCCCATTGGAGGGGGCATGTTGATAGAGACCCAGTACTTC. The encoded protein is CASSPIGGGMLIETQYF.

This clonotype was observed a handful of times. The chain carries TRBV24-1 and TRBJ2-7; D gene ambiguous. CDR1 and CDR2 (germline): KGHDR, SFDVKD. V dropped 2 bases and J dropped 6 bases, with 16 bases sitting between them. This CDR3 contains 15 residues. The CDR3 DNA sequence: TGTGCCACCAGTGATTCCAACTATCAGAACGGCGAGCAGTACTTC. Translation: CATSDSNYQNGEQYF.

This clonotype was counted ten times or more. This chain joins TRBV10-3 and TRBJ1-4; 7 bases align to TRBD1. From germline, CDR1 is ENHRY and CDR2 SYGVKD. The CDR3 is made up of 15 amino acids. J was trimmed by 8 bases and V by 10 bases; bases with no gene match: 16. The CDR3 region is CATLPGTAGMEKLFF. For the CDR3, the DNA is TGTGCCACCTTACCCGGGACAGCCGGTATGGAAAAACTGTTTTTT.

The V gene is TRBV5-1, the J gene TRBJ2-7, with 11 bases identical to TRBD2. After removal of 5 bases from V and 4 bases from J, the junction contained 8 bases not matched to a gene. There are 15 residues in the CDR3. CDR1 and CDR2 (germline): SGHRS, YFSETQ. The CDR3 DNA sequence: TGCGCCAGCAGTCTAACTAGCGGGAGTGGGTACGAGCAGTACTTC. Translation: CASSLTSGSGYEQYF.

The chain carries TRBV7-9 and TRBJ2-7; the D gene is possibly TRBD1 (5 bases). Germline loops: CDR1 SEHNR, CDR2 FQNEAQ (reference sequence). The CDR3 sequence is 12 residues long. V was pared by 5 bases and J by 2 bases, with 7 bases between. The CDR3 nucleotides are TGTGCCAGCAGCCTGGACACCTACGAGCAGTACTTC. Protein sequence: CASSLDTYEQYF.

This clonotype turned up a few times. CDR3 sequence (DNA): TGCAGCGTTCCCGGGACCGACAGGGAGACCCAGTACTTC. This sequence encodes CSVPGTDRETQYF. The chain links TRBV29-1 to TRBJ2-5, with TRBD1 as a possible D gene (6 bases). Germline values: CDR1 SQVTM, CDR2 ANQGSEA. V gave up 5 bases and J gave up 5 bases, with 15 bases separating them. The length of the CDR3 is 13 residues.

This clonotype was recorded many times. Here the CDR3 DNA reads TGTGCCAGCAGTCTCGGGGACAGGGTGAACTATGGCTACACCTTC. This codes for CASSLGDRVNYGYTF. V gene TRBV12-3 or TRBV12-4 combines with J gene TRBJ1-2; 9 nucleotides match TRBD1. The CDR3 runs 15 residues. Germline trimming cut 5 bases from V and 2 bases from J; bases unmatched to any gene: 6.

V and J are TRBV27 and TRBJ2-2; D is unclear. V dropped 5 bases and J dropped 0 bases, with 13 bases sitting between them. The CDR3 is 16 residues long. Germline V CDR1 and CDR2: MNHEY, SMNVEV (reference sequence). Here the CDR3 reads CASSPPGLPNTGELFF. DNA of the CDR3: TGTGCCAGCAGTCCACCTGGGCTACCGAACACCGGGGAGCTGTTTTTT.

The table lists this clonotype with many counts. The chain couples TRBV24-1 to TRBJ2-1, with D possibly being TRBD1 or TRBD2 (5 bases each). Germline V lookup: CDR1 KGHDR, CDR2 SFDVKD. Trimming removed 8 bases from V and 6 bases from J, with 7 bases in between. The CDR3 has 11 amino acids. The CDR3 sequence: CATKGPNEQFF. CDR3 in DNA: TGTGCCACCAAGGGACCCAATGAGCAGTTCTTC.

This clonotype has just a few counts. This rearrangement joins TRBV12-3 or TRBV12-4 to TRBJ2-3; the match to TRBD1 covers 7 bases. The V gene end was trimmed by 5 bases and the J gene end by 3 bases; junction bases not matched to a gene: 11. The CDR3 consists of 16 residues. CDR3 amino acids: CASSQTGRVETDTQYF. CDR3 sequence (DNA): TGTGCCAGCAGTCAGACAGGGAGAGTGGAGACAGATACGCAGTATTTT.

This clonotype was recorded a few times. The chain couples TRBV6-5 to TRBJ2-1, with D possibly being TRBD2 (5 bases). The V end was cut by 6 bases, the J end by 7 bases, with 10 bases between. Per the germline V gene, CDR1 is MNHEY and CDR2 is SVGAGI. The CDR3 spans 12 residues. The CDR3 bases are TGTGCCAGCAGCCTCGGGGAAAATGAGCAGTTCTTC. This gives the protein CASSLGENEQFF.

This clonotype has just a few counts. This chain connects TRBV5-5 to TRBJ1-2; D is undetermined. Germline V gene sequence: CDR1 SGHKS, CDR2 YYEKEE (reference sequence). The CDR3 totals 16 residues. V was pared by 0 bases and J by 4 bases, with 16 bases between. The CDR3 DNA reads as TGTGCCAGCAGCTTGGGGGCCTTACAAGTATTCTATGGCTACACCTTC. It yields the protein CASSLGALQVFYGYTF.

The chain joins TRBV27 to TRBJ2-1; TRBD1 or TRBD2 may be the D gene (5 bases each). This CDR3 has 13 residues. V was cut by 2 bases and J by 10 bases, with 12 bases left in between. CDR1 is MNHEY, CDR2 SMNVEV, per germline (reference sequence). The CDR3: CASSLPGRGEQFF. The CDR3 DNA is TGTGCCAGCAGTTTACCAGGGAGAGGAGAGCAGTTCTTC.

This rearrangement joins TRBV12-3 or TRBV12-4 to TRBJ2-7, with D possibly called TRBD1 or TRBD2 (5 bases each). Between the trimmed V and J ends, which lost 5 bases and 3 bases, there was a span of 20 bases. The CDR3 runs to 16 residues. The CDR3 nucleotides are TGTGCCAGCAGTCCCCGGGACCCGAAGGAGGTCTACGAGCAGTACTTC. Amino acid sequence: CASSPRDPKEVYEQYF.

This clonotype was seen repeatedly, ten times or more. The chain has TRBV19 and TRBJ1-1; 7 nucleotides agree with TRBD1. Germline V gene lookup returns CDR1 LNHDA and CDR2 SQIVND (reference sequence). The CDR3 contains 11 residues. V gave up 7 bases and J gave up 7 bases; unmatched junction bases: 3. CDR3: CASITGVEAFF. CDR3 DNA: TGTGCCAGTATCACAGGGGTTGAAGCTTTCTTT.

The rearrangement uses TRBV19 and TRBJ1-5; D remains ambiguous. The V end lost 5 bases, the J end lost 4 bases, and 6 bases lay between the germline ends. CDR3 length: 12 amino acids. CDR1 and CDR2 from the germline V gene are LNHDA and SQIVND (reference sequence). The CDR3 DNA is TGTGCCAGTAGTCCACCGAATCAGCCCCAGCATTTT. Amino acid sequence: CASSPPNQPQHF. The complete variable domain, with remaining parts taken from reference TRBV19 and TRBJ1-5, reads DGGITQSPKYLFRKEGQNVTLSCEQNLNHDAMYWYRQDPGQGLRLIYYSQIVNDFQKGDIAEGYSVSREKKESFPLTVTSAQKNPTAFYLCASSPPNQPQHFGDGTRLSIL.

This chain joins TRBV7-9 and TRBJ2-2, with TRBD1 matching over 7 bases. Germline V gene lookup returns CDR1 SEHNR and CDR2 FQNEAQ (reference sequence). V lost 8 bases to trimming and J lost 5 bases; unmatched junction nucleotides: 5. The CDR3 has 13 residues. The CDR3 bases are TGTGCCAGCGTCCACAGGGGTACCGGGGAGCTGTTTTTT. It yields the protein CASVHRGTGELFF.

Regarding this clonotype: The junction and the germline gene differ at one end; a read error may be behind it. The V gene is TRBV5-6, the J gene TRBJ2-3; no reliable D call. This CDR3 has 15 amino acids. Germline V gene lookup returns CDR1 SGHDT and CDR2 YYEEEE. This chain's CDR3 is CASSPSASRTDAQYF. The CDR3 nucleotides are TGTGCCAGCAGCCCAAGTGCCAGCCGCACAGATGCGCAGTATTTT.

There are many counts of this clonotype. The V and J genes are TRBV7-9 and TRBJ2-7, with 10 bases fitting TRBD1. V was clipped by 5 bases and J by 1 base; unmatched bases: 5. Germline V lookup: CDR1 SEHNR, CDR2 FQNEAQ (reference sequence). The CDR3 has 15 amino acids. Written as DNA, the CDR3 is TGTGCCAGCAGCCACCGGGACAGGGGATCCTACGAGCAGTACTTC. Translating it yields CASSHRDRGSYEQYF.

The chain recombines TRBV20-1 with TRBJ2-1; D is ambiguous. This CDR3 spans 14 amino acids. CDR1 is DFQATT, CDR2 SNEGSKA, per germline (reference sequence). Trimming shortened V by 4 bases and J by 6 bases, and 16 bases separated the two germline ends. In DNA form, the CDR3 reads TGCAGTGCTATTAACGACCCGACCAGCAATGAGCAGTTCTTC. As protein: CSAINDPTSNEQFF.

This clonotype has more than one count but fewer than ten. The chain has TRBV12-3 or TRBV12-4 and TRBJ2-7, with TRBD2 matching 8 bases. The CDR3 runs to 16 residues. V was pared by 2 bases and J by 0 bases, with 6 bases of the junction left unmatched. The CDR3, as DNA: TGTGCCAGCAGTTTATGGTCGGGGGGGGCCTCCTACGAGCAGTACTTC. Its translation is CASSLWSGGASYEQYF.

This clonotype was seen a handful of times. The V and J genes are TRBV10-3 and TRBJ2-7, with TRBD1 matching over 8 bases. The CDR3 length is 13 residues. Germline CDR1 ENHRY, CDR2 SYGVKD. The J segment lost 0 bases and the V segment lost 11 bases, leaving 6 bases of the junction unmatched. The CDR3 region has the DNA TGTGCCGCCACAGGGGGTAGCTCCTACGAGCAGTACTTC. This translates into CAATGGSSYEQYF.

This clonotype has ten or more counts. The chain uses TRBV7-2 and TRBJ1-5, with D possibly being TRBD1 (6 bases). The germline CDR1 and CDR2 sequences are SGHTA and FQGNSA. The CDR3 loop spans 16 amino acids. Trimming stripped 1 base from V and 1 base from J, with 11 bases between. CDR3 protein: CASSLVSGASNQPQHF. In DNA, the CDR3 is TGTGCCAGCAGCTTAGTGTCGGGGGCCAGCAATCAGCCCCAGCATTTT.

V gene TRBV27 combines with J gene TRBJ2-7; no clear D gene. CDR1 is MNHEY, CDR2 SMNVEV, per germline (reference sequence). The CDR3 extends over 13 amino acids. Trimming pared 4 bases from V and 1 base from J, leaving 8 bases between. CDR3 nucleotides: TGTGCCAGCAGTTACGACGTTTCCTACGAGCAGTACTTC. Protein sequence: CASSYDVSYEQYF.

This clonotype was seen more than once but under ten times. The chain joins TRBV7-2 to TRBJ1-6; D not certain. The CDR3 has 12 residues. V lost 0 bases and J 9 bases, leaving 3 bases between the germline ends. Germline assignment: CDR1 SGHTA and CDR2 FQGNSA. As DNA, the CDR3 is TGTGCCAGCAGCTTAGCGGGTTCACCCCTCCACTTT. This translates into CASSLAGSPLHF. The full variable domain, in which reference TRBV7-2 and TRBJ1-6 provide the parts outside the CDR3, is GAGVSQSPSNKVTEKGKDVELRCDPISGHTALYWYRQSLGQGLEFLIYFQGNSAPDKSGLPSDRFSAERTGGSVSTLTIQRTQQEDSAVYLCASSLAGSPLHFGNGTRLTVT.

In its sample, this clonotype was seen a few times. The chain has TRBV24-1 and TRBJ2-2, with TRBD1 as a possible D gene (5 bases). Deletions cut 9 bases from V and 3 bases from J, with 16 bases between. CDR3 length equals 15 residues. Per the germline V gene, CDR1 is KGHDR and CDR2 is SFDVKD. The CDR3 sequence: CATVRWQGDTGELFF. For the CDR3, the DNA is TGTGCCACCGTGAGATGGCAGGGCGACACCGGGGAGCTGTTTTTT.

This clonotype was picked up a small number of times. The chain carries TRBV7-9 and TRBJ2-1; D unresolved. The germline V and J ends were trimmed by 5 bases and 8 bases, with 7 bases remaining between them. Germline V gene data show CDR1 as SEHNR and CDR2 as FQNEAQ (reference sequence). This CDR3 has 11 residues. The DNA for the CDR3 is TGTGCCAGCAGCCCTGACTATGAGCAGTTCTTC. Translation: CASSPDYEQFF.

This CDR3 is CASSFGRLMEQFF. Written as DNA, the CDR3 is TGCGCCAGCAGCTTCGGACGTCTCATGGAGCAGTTCTTC. This rearrangement joins TRBV5-1 to TRBJ2-1; no firm D call. The CDR3 consists of 13 residues. The germline V gene has CDR1 SGHRS and CDR2 YFSETQ. Deletions cut 2 bases from V and 10 bases from J, with 13 bases between.

The CDR3 sequence: CAVPAGAVGYTF. CDR3 nucleotide sequence: TGTGCCGTGCCGGCGGGCGCGGTAGGCTACACCTTC. This rearrangement joins TRBV10-3 to TRBJ1-2; no firm D call. Germline-derived CDR1 and CDR2 are ENHRY and SYGVKD. V was shortened by 11 bases and J by 8 bases, with 18 bases between the two germline ends. The CDR3 sequence is 12 residues long.

CDR3 sequence reads: CASSLPPHYWAGLLHEQFF. CDR3 DNA: TGTGCCAGCAGCCTCCCACCCCACTACTGGGCGGGCCTTCTCCATGAGCAGTTCTTC. The chain is built from TRBV7-2 and TRBJ2-1, with a weak D call TRBD2 (5 bases). This CDR3 is 19 amino acids long. The V end was cut by 5 bases, the J end by 8 bases, with 31 bases between. The germline V gene encodes CDR1 SGHTA and CDR2 FQGNSA.